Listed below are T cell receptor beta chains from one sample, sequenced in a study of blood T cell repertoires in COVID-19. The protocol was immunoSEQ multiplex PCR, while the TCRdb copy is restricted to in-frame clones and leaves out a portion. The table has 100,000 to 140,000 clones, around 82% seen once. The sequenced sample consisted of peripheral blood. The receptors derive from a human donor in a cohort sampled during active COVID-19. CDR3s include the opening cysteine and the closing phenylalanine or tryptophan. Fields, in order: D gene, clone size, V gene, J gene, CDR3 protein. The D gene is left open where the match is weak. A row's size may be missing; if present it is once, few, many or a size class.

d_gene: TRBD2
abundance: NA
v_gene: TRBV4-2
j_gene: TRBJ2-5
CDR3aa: CASSQVSGVAGEGGETQYF

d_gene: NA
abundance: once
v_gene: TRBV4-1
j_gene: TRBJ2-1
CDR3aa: CASSPTSPYNEQFF

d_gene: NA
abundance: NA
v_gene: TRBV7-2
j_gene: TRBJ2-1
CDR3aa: CASSLVDTDYNEQFF

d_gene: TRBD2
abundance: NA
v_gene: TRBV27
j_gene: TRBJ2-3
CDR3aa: CASRISGSNTDTQYF

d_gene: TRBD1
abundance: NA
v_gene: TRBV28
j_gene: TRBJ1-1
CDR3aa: CASSLTGKTTEAFF

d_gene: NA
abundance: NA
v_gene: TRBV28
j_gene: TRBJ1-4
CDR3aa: CASSLYQDKSTNEKLFF

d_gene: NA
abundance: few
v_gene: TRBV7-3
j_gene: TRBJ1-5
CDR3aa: CASSLGAGEGSNQPQHF

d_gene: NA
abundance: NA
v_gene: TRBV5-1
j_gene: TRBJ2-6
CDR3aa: CASSLASGAGANVLTF

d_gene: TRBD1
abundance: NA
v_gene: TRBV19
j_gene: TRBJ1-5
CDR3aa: CASTGTGTVNQPQHF

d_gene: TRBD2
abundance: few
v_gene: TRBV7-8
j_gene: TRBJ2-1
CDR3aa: CASSLRRFSGRDSMDEQFF

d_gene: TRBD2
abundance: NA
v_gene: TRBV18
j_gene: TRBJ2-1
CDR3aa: CASSPRTSAYNEQFF

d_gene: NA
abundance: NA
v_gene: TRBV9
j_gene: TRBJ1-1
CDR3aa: CASSPREAYLNTEAFF

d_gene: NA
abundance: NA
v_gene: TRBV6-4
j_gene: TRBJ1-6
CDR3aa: CASSESLQGNSPLHF

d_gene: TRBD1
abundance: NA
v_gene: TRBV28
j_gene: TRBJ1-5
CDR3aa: CASSLRGQGYQPQHF

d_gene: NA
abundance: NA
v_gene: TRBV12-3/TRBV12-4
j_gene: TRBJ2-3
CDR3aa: CASSRLGDTQYF

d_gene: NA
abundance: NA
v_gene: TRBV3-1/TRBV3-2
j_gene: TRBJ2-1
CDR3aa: CASKGTGSYNEQFF

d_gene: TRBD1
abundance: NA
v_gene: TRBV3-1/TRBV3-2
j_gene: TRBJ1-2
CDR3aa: CASSQLHRGTNYGYTF

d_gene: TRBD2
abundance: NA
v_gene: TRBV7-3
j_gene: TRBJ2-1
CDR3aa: CASSPGTSGRSQEQFF

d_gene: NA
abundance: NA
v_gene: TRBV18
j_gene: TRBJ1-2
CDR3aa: CASSPPRVVHGYTF

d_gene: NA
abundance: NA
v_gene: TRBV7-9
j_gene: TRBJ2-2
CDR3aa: CASSLATGSSTGELFF

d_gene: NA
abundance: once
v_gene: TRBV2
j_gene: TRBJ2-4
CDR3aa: CASSRQANIQYF

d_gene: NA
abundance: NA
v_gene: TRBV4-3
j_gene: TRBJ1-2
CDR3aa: CASSQHQSGKGYTF

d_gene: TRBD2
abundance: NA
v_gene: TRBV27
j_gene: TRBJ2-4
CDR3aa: CASSVQLAGAKDIQYF

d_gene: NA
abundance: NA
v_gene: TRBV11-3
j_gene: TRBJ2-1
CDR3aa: CASSLGGGRDLNEQFF

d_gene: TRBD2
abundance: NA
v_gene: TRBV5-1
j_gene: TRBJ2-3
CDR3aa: CASSLDGSGIADTQYF

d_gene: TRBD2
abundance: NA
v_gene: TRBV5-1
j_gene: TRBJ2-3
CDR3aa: CATAGGEITSDTQYF

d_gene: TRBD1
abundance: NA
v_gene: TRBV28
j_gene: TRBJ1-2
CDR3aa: CASSSTPGGYGYTF

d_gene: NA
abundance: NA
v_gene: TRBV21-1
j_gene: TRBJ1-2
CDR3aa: CASSKGEGGGYTF

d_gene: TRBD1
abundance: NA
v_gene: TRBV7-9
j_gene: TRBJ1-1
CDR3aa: CASSSSLGQGMNTEAFF

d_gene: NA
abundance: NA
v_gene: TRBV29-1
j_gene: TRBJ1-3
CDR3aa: CSVRVNSGNTIYF

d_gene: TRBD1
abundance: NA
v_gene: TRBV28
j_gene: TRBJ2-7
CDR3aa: CASSPSGQVIEQYF

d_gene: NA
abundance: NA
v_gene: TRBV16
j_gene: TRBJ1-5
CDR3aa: CASTAQGSQPQHF

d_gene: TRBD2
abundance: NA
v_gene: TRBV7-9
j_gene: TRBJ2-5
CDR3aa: CASSATSGRGGETQYF

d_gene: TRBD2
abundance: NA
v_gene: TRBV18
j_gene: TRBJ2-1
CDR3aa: CASSSTGTINEQFF

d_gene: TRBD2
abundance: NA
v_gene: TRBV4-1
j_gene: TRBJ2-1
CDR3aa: CASSRGLAGGQAYNEQFF

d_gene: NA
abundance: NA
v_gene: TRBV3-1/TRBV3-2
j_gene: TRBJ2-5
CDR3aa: CASSQAWGGTQETQYF

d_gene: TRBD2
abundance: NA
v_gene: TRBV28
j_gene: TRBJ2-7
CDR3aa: CASAVVLAGDEQYF

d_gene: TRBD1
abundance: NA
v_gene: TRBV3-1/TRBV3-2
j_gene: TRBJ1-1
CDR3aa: CASSQGTGSEAFF

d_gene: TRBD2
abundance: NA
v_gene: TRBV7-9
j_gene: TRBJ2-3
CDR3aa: CASSLLAGGPDTQYF

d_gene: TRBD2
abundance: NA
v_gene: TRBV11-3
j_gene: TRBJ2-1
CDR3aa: CASSLKGLASQSSYNEQFF

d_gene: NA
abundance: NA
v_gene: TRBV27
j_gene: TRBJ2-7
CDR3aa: CASSSPSQAYEQYF

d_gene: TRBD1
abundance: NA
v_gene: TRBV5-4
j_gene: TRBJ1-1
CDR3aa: CASRPQGAILEAFF

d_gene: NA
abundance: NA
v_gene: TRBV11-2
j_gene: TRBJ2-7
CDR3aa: CASSLVLAYEQYF

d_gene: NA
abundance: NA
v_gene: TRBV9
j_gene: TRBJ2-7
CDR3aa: CASSARTDTYEQYF

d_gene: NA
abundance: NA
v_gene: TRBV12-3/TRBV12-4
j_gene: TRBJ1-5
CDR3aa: CASSTGSNQPQHF

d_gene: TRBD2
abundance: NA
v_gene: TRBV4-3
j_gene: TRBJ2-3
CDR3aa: CASSQGVASTLAGMDTQYF

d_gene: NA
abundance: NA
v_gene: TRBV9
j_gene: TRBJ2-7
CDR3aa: CASSEGGAGVLSYEQYF